One T cell receptor beta chain is described in this entry. Its specificity is unknown. Looked up from germline, CDR1 is SGHNT and CDR2 is YYREEE (reference sequence). The CDR3 length is 14 residues. V lost 7 bases and J 0 bases, leaving 13 bases between the germline ends. This entry belongs to a study of cytomegalovirus exposure and HLA in healthy donors. Points from the study as a whole: TRBV6-2, TRBV6-3 and some other V segments were unresolvable in 87-base-pair reads. Another analysis was done later, and it associated approximately 15,000 TCR beta sequences with HLA alleles at 0.05 false discovery rate.

Vbeta (60) and Jbeta (13) primers were used in the PCR. Here immunoSEQ multiplex PCR was the method, and the copy in TCRdb shows in-frame clones only, minus some. The sample yields 100,000 to 150,000 clones, 75% to 85% seen once. Sequences were obtained from PBMCs. This TCR derives from a middle-aged man in good health and CMV-seronegative. The rearrangement uses TRBV5-4 and TRBJ2-5; D may be TRBD1 (6 bases). The CDR3 loop is CASRRDTYQETQYF. The DNA of the CDR3 is TGTGCCAGCCGCCGGGACACATACCAAGAGACCCAGTACTTC. The variable domain in full, completed from reference TRBV5-4 and TRBJ2-5, reads ETGVTQSPTHLIKTRGQQVTLRCSSQSGHNTVSWYQQALGQGPQFIFQYYREEENGRGNFPPRFSGLQFPNYSSELNVNALELDDSALYLCASRRDTYQETQYFGPGTRLLVL.